The rows below give T cell receptor beta chains drawn from one sample of a study of control samples from healthy donors and cancer patients. Profiled with immunoSEQ multiplex PCR; TCRdb holds only in-frame clones, not every one. The sample has tens of thousands of clones; 85% to 90% are singletons. Sequenced: blood. Receptors originate from a woman aged 60-75 years in good health. Both conserved end residues are trimmed from each CDR3. D genes are given only for firm matches.

v_call | d_call | cdr3_aa
TRBV19 | TRBD1 | ASSGGTGGTDTQY
TRBV10-1 | NA | ASSESGEITEAF
TRBV20-1 | NA | SARTGTQAF
TRBV28 | NA | ASSLFAGTYEQY
TRBV30 | NA | AWIRGGYYGYT
TRBV14 | TRBD1 | ASRQGVSFGYT
TRBV10-3 | TRBD2 | AISDQGSGRYNEQF
TRBV4-3 | TRBD1 | ASSQVLGAGGSNTIY
TRBV5-1 | NA | ASRPGTPTNEQF
TRBV28 | NA | ASSRGRSNIQY
TRBV5-1 | NA | ASSLVGHLNTEAF